Listed below are T cell receptor beta chains from one sample, sequenced in a study of tumor-infiltrating lymphocytes in primary liver carcinoma. Each CDR3 protein is one row after TCRdb ran MiXCR on the multiplex PCR reads. There are 300,000 to 350,000 distinct CDR3 sequences in the sample; less than 65% occur only once, and roughly 6.5% lies in the top ten. Sequencing input: peripheral blood. These receptors all come from a man in his forties or fifties with primary liver carcinoma and hepatitis B virus infection. The conserved cysteine and the conserved F or W are not part of the CDR3 here.

v_call: TRBV19
cdr3_aa: ASSMGLLRTYEQY

v_call: TRBV28
cdr3_aa: ASSLVLNYEQY

v_call: TRBV6-6
cdr3_aa: ASSYSLPDGIGGYNEQF

v_call: TRBV12-3/TRBV12-4
cdr3_aa: TCTEGLAGGETQY

v_call: TRBV7-9
cdr3_aa: ASAKGLSYEQY

v_call: TRBV4-1
cdr3_aa: ASSQEISGTGYEQY

v_call: TRBV11-3
cdr3_aa: TSSPRWGVDTQY

v_call: TRBV6-5
cdr3_aa: ASKDRVGNTIY

v_call: TRBV6-2/TRBV6-3
cdr3_aa: ASSPTTSGRGRELL

v_call: TRBV11-2
cdr3_aa: VSSPIRGGRSNEQY

v_call: TRBV2
cdr3_aa: ASSGAGGYGEQF

v_call: TRBV4-1
cdr3_aa: ASSPEGGSSYNSPLH

v_call: TRBV7-9
cdr3_aa: ASSLTPGVDQY

v_call: TRBV11-2
cdr3_aa: ASSSGLAGNTDTQY

v_call: TRBV6-1
cdr3_aa: ASRTTGGGHNEQF

v_call: TRBV11-2
cdr3_aa: ASSLGQGNTGAI

v_call: TRBV28
cdr3_aa: ASSSLGTRRAETQY

v_call: TRBV6-5
cdr3_aa: ASSYSNRAAGELF

v_call: TRBV11-2
cdr3_aa: ASTLESWISGEQY

v_call: TRBV5-4
cdr3_aa: ASSSRGGPTPGNEQF

v_call: TRBV11-2
cdr3_aa: ESSLYLPNSPLH

v_call: TRBV5-5
cdr3_aa: ASSLSQVNGLPLH

v_call: TRBV5-1
cdr3_aa: TSSLAVGQNGYT

v_call: TRBV19
cdr3_aa: ASSISGELF

v_call: TRBV5-5
cdr3_aa: ASSLEQFLYEQY

v_call: TRBV11-1
cdr3_aa: ASGREGTYEQY

v_call: TRBV12-3/TRBV12-4
cdr3_aa: AGSFGTFSGANALT

v_call: TRBV5-1
cdr3_aa: ASTVGGANNEQF

v_call: TRBV6-5
cdr3_aa: ACSSGTQTTGELF

v_call: TRBV18
cdr3_aa: ASSPYQETQY

v_call: TRBV10-3
cdr3_aa: AISDHGTGYEQY

v_call: TRBV6-5
cdr3_aa: ASTNPDRVYGNT

v_call: TRBV10-3
cdr3_aa: AICDPRAGGIQPQH

v_call: TRBV12-3/TRBV12-4
cdr3_aa: ASTSPGVPNIQY

v_call: TRBV11-2
cdr3_aa: ASILENATNEKLF

v_call: TRBV11-2
cdr3_aa: ANSLEDNQSQH

v_call: TRBV12-3/TRBV12-4
cdr3_aa: ANSSPGRWNEQF

v_call: TRBV5-5
cdr3_aa: ASSWTDTGELF

v_call: TRBV11-2
cdr3_aa: ASSPRTGQETHY

v_call: TRBV11-2
cdr3_aa: ASSLAVERTYEQY

v_call: TRBV6-5
cdr3_aa: ASSSQEISGNTIY

v_call: TRBV28
cdr3_aa: ASIPIGVGEQF

v_call: TRBV11-2
cdr3_aa: ASSLSGGGQETQY

v_call: TRBV6-2/TRBV6-3
cdr3_aa: ASSYGTSGNEQF

v_call: TRBV28
cdr3_aa: AREDREEDTQY

v_call: TRBV6-5
cdr3_aa: ASSTSRGHEQY

v_call: TRBV4-3
cdr3_aa: ASSQDSELNYGYT

v_call: TRBV7-8
cdr3_aa: ASSPTTGTLLMEQY

v_call: TRBV11-2
cdr3_aa: ASSLPTGVPNYEQY